The T cell receptor (beta chain) under discussion was sequenced for a study of blood T cell repertoires in COVID-19. The overall study: Italy, Spain and the United States were the sources of the convalescent and acute COVID-19 samples.

V was shortened by 7 bases and J by 4 bases, with 10 bases between the two germline ends. The CDR3 consists of 12 residues. CDR1 is LGHNT and CDR2 is FRNRAP in the germline V gene. This clone was seen only once. Only in-frame clones appear in the TCRdb table, and some are missing; sequencing was by immunoSEQ multiplex PCR. The data show roughly 60,000 clones, about 77% seen once. The TCR comes from a human donor in a cohort sampled during active COVID-19. Sequencing was done on a sample of peripheral blood. V is TRBV12-5 and J is TRBJ1-2; D unresolved. CDR3 loop: CASARDGYGYTF. The CDR3 bases are TGTGCTAGTGCCCGGGATGGCTATGGCTACACCTTC.